A single sample gave rise to the 23 T cell receptor beta chains below, sequenced in a study of early T cells in non-severe SARS-CoV-2 infection. One entry per CDR3 protein results from TCRdb running MiXCR on the 5' RACE reads. The sample lists 80,000 to 95,000 distinct CDR3 sequences, 9% to 15% occurring once. Sequenced material: whole blood. The receptors originated from an adult who was a healthcare worker with PCR-confirmed SARS-CoV-2 infection or an uninfected control (not recorded which).

This chain connects TRBV23-1 to TRBJ2-7; 7 bases agree with TRBD2. TRBV23-1 is annotated as an ORF whose role is uncertain. The CDR3 consists of 15 residues. The trim removed 6 bases at V and 3 bases at J, leaving 11 bases unmatched. The CDR3 protein is CASSLGGTEGYEQYF. CDR3 nucleotide sequence: TGCGCCAGCAGCTTGGGAGGGACGGAAGGCTACGAGCAGTACTTC.

The sample holds a few counts of this clonotype. The V and J genes are TRBV6-9 and TRBJ2-7; tentative D call: TRBD1 (5 bases). The CDR3 consists of 13 residues. Germline assignment: CDR1 MNHGY and CDR2 SVAAGI. V was pared by 4 bases and J by 6 bases, with 13 bases between. The CDR3 coding sequence is TGTGCCAGCAGTTCGACAGTGGTCGGCGAGCAGTACTTC. This translates into CASSSTVVGEQYF.

This clonotype was observed once. The chain has TRBV29-1 and TRBJ1-2; D perhaps matches TRBD1 (6 bases). The V gene lost 7 bases and the J gene lost 10 bases, with 16 bases spanning the gap. This CDR3 is 11 amino acids long. The germline V gene encodes CDR1 SQVTM and CDR2 ANQGSEA. DNA of the CDR3: TGCAGCGCCTTCGGACAGCCCCTCTACACCTTC. It specifies CSAFGQPLYTF.

This clonotype showed up many times. The CDR3 here is CASTLGLAGVGTQYF. CDR3 bases: TGTGCCAGCACTCTTGGACTAGCGGGAGTGGGGACCCAGTACTTC. The genes are TRBV12-3 or TRBV12-4 and TRBJ2-5; 13 nucleotides match TRBD2. The CDR3 is 15 amino acids. J lost 7 bases, V lost 7 bases, and 9 bases had no gene match.

The chain joins TRBV5-8 to TRBJ2-3; D may correspond to TRBD1 or TRBD2 (5 bases each). The CDR3 totals 15 residues. Trimming took 3 bases from V and 2 from J, leaving 13 bases between them. Germline CDR1 reads SGHTS; CDR2 reads YDEGEE. In DNA form, the CDR3 reads TGTGCCAGCAGCTGGGGACGGACCGACACAGATACGCAGTATTTT. It translates to CASSWGRTDTDTQYF.

Turning to this clonotype: One end of the junction is discordant with germline, which a read error may explain. V gene TRBV15 combines with J gene TRBJ1-6, with TRBD1 matching 9 bases. The CDR3 extends over 15 amino acids. The germline CDR1 and CDR2 sequences are LNHNV and YYDKDF (reference sequence). The CDR3 DNA reads as TGTGCCACCAGCATCCGGACAGGGGATAATACACCCCTCCACTTT. Translation: CATSIRTGDNTPLHF.

This clonotype was counted only a few times. The chain carries TRBV27 and TRBJ1-6; no firm D call. Germline loops: CDR1 MNHEY, CDR2 SMNVEV (reference sequence). With 8 bases removed from V and 3 bases from J, the gap between germline ends came to 20 bases. The CDR3 runs to 17 residues. The CDR3 DNA sequence: TGTGCCAGCGCCTCCGAATCGGGCGGACTCTATAATTCACCCCTCCACTTT. Its translation: CASASESGGLYNSPLHF.

This clonotype occurred many times. This chain uses TRBV9 with TRBJ2-1; D is possibly TRBD1 (5 bases). V was trimmed by 0 bases and J by 6 bases, leaving 13 bases between them. Per germline, CDR1 SGDLS and CDR2 YYNGEE. The CDR3 covers 15 residues. The CDR3 DNA sequence: TGTGCCAGCAGCGTAGATGGGGCTAGAGGCAATGAGCAGTTCTTC. This sequence encodes CASSVDGARGNEQFF.

The chain combines TRBV6-6 with TRBJ1-6; the D gene is possibly TRBD1 (6 bases). The CDR3 sequence is 12 residues long. The germline V gene has CDR1 MNHNY and CDR2 SVGAGI (reference sequence). DNA for the CDR3: TGTGCGGCCGGAAGGGGGAATTCACCCCTCCACTTT. This encodes CAAGRGNSPLHF.

This clonotype was seen many times. The J gene is TRBJ1-2, the V gene TRBV12-5, with 10 bases aligning to TRBD1. This CDR3 spans 12 amino acids. V was clipped by 7 bases and J by 5 bases; unmatched bases: 1. Germline CDR1 and CDR2: LGHNT and FRNRAP. CDR3 residues: CASADRGYGYTF. For the CDR3, the DNA is TGTGCTAGTGCGGACAGGGGGTATGGCTACACCTTC.

This chain joins TRBV3-1 and TRBJ2-1; D call uncertain. The CDR3 extends over 16 amino acids. V dropped 2 bases and J dropped 0 bases, with 11 bases sitting between them. CDR1 LGHDT and CDR2 YNNKEL come from the germline V gene (reference sequence). The CDR3 loop is CASSQSPPSSYNEQFF. CDR3 in DNA: TGTGCCAGCAGCCAATCCCCCCCGAGCTCCTACAATGAGCAGTTCTTC.

This chain links TRBV12-3 or TRBV12-4 with TRBJ2-5; maybe TRBD2 (5 bases). This CDR3 has 14 residues. Trimming took 3 bases from V and 5 from J, leaving 13 bases between them. The DNA of the CDR3 is TGTGCCAGCAGTTTCGTCAGGACTCAGGAGACCCAGTACTTC. The encoded protein is CASSFVRTQETQYF.

The CDR3 sequence: CASGLSDYVGNIQYF. CDR3 in DNA: TGTGCTAGTGGTTTGTCCGACTATGTTGGGAACATTCAGTACTTC. The chain couples TRBV12-5 to TRBJ2-4, with a possible D match to TRBD2 (5 bases). The CDR3 is 15 residues long. Trimming removed 2 bases from V and 7 bases from J, with 15 bases in between. Germline CDR1 is LGHNT and CDR2 is FRNRAP.

The sample holds a few counts of this clonotype. The V call is TRBV18, the J call TRBJ1-1; D is ambiguous. The CDR3 sequence is 15 residues long. Trimming stripped 1 base from V and 4 bases from J, with 13 bases between. Per germline, CDR1 KGHSH and CDR2 LQKENI. The CDR3 spells CASSPLSGTGTEAFF. As DNA, the CDR3 is TGTGCCAGCTCACCACTATCGGGTACCGGCACTGAAGCTTTCTTT. The full variable domain, rest sourced from reference TRBV18 and TRBJ1-1, is NAGVMQNPRHLVRRRGQEARLRCSPMKGHSHVYWYRQLPEEGLKFMVYLQKENIIDESGMPKERFSAEFPKEGPSILRIQQVVRGDSAAYFCASSPLSGTGTEAFFGQGTRLTVV.

The chain employs TRBV7-2 and TRBJ1-1; no definite D call. Deletions cut 2 bases from V and 5 bases from J, with 6 bases between. Germline V lookup: CDR1 SGHTA, CDR2 FQGNSA. This CDR3 is 12 amino acids long. As DNA, the CDR3 is TGTGCCAGCAGCTTAACCAGGACTGAAGCTTTCTTT. As protein: CASSLTRTEAFF.

Comments on this clonotype: A single base separates this from a much larger clone, so it may be a read error. The chain recombines TRBV18 with TRBJ1-5, with unresolved D. The CDR3 length is 13 residues. V shed 4 bases and J shed 6 bases, with 10 bases lying between them. The germline V gene encodes CDR1 KGHSH and CDR2 LQKENI. CDR3: CASSRAVAQPQHF. DNA for the CDR3: TGTGCCAGCTCACGGGCCGTAGCTCAGCCCCAGCATTTT. The variable domain in full, completed from reference TRBV18 and TRBJ1-5, reads NAGVMQNPRHLVRRRGQEARLRCSPMKGHSHVYWYRQLPEEGLKFMVYLQKENIIDESGMPKERFSAEFPKEGPSILRIQQVVRGDSAAYFCASSRAVAQPQHFGDGTRLSIL.

Ten or more counts support this clonotype. The J gene is TRBJ1-1, the V gene TRBV6-2 or TRBV6-3; tentative D call: TRBD1 (5 bases). The CDR3 runs 13 residues. The germline gives CDR1 MNHEY, CDR2 SVGEGT. Trimming cost V 7 bases and J 0 bases, with 9 bases left between them. CDR3 sequence: CASTGPMNTEAFF. CDR3 DNA sequence: TGTGCCAGCACAGGGCCGATGAACACTGAAGCTTTCTTT.

This clonotype was seen at least ten times. J is TRBJ1-4 and V is TRBV21-1; TRBD1 is the table's D call and was not checked against the DNA. TRBV21-1 corresponds to a pseudogene. The CDR3 is 15 residues long. CDR3 sequence reads: CASSKAPRGGRKLFF. The CDR3 bases are TGTGCCAGCAGCAAAGCGCCTCGGGGGGGTAGGAAACTGTTTTTT.

The V gene is TRBV9, the J gene TRBJ1-3; D is possibly TRBD1 (6 bases). V was cut by 1 base and J by 6 bases, with 14 bases left in between. The germline V gene encodes CDR1 SGDLS and CDR2 YYNGEE. The CDR3 extends over 15 amino acids. The DNA for the CDR3 is TGTGCCAGCAGCGTACTAGGACAGAGTCCAAACACCATATATTTT. Translation: CASSVLGQSPNTIYF.

The chain links TRBV11-3 to TRBJ2-1, with D perhaps TRBD1 (6 bases). The CDR3 is 20 residues long. Trimming removed 6 bases at V and 0 bases at J, with 27 bases between. CDR1 is SGHNT and CDR2 is YENEEA in the germline V gene. The CDR3 loop is CASSSTNREGDAGSYNEQFF. CDR3 nucleotide sequence: TGTGCCAGCAGTTCAACCAATAGAGAGGGGGATGCAGGCTCCTACAATGAGCAGTTCTTC.

This clonotype was counted between two and nine times. The rearrangement uses TRBV6-4 and TRBJ2-7, with 9 nucleotides matching TRBD2. V was pared by 3 bases and J by 7 bases, with 13 bases of the junction left unmatched. The CDR3 is 16 amino acids. In germline, CDR1 is MRHNA, CDR2 SNTAGT. CDR3 in amino acids: CASSEWLAGLLREQYF. CDR3 nucleotides: TGTGCCAGCAGTGAATGGCTAGCGGGACTCCTACGAGAGCAGTACTTC.

This clonotype was picked up many times. The chain couples TRBV24-1 to TRBJ2-2; 7 nucleotides agree with TRBD2. This CDR3 comprises 16 residues. The trim removed 1 base at V and 5 bases at J, leaving 6 bases unmatched. Per the germline V gene, CDR1 is KGHDR and CDR2 is SFDVKD. CDR3 coding DNA: TGTGCCACCAGTGATTTTGGGGGAGGGTTGACCGGGGAGCTGTTTTTT. It yields the protein CATSDFGGGLTGELFF.

This clonotype was picked up many times. The V and J genes are TRBV7-2 and TRBJ2-5; TRBD2 agrees at 9 bases. CDR3 size: 15 residues. Germline loops: CDR1 SGHTA, CDR2 FQGNSA. V dropped 1 base and J dropped 2; count of bases not matched to a gene: 2. DNA for the CDR3: TGTGCCAGCAGCTTAGAGACTAGCGGTCAAGAGACCCAGTACTTC. Translation gives CASSLETSGQETQYF. The full variable domain, in which reference TRBV7-2 and TRBJ2-5 provide the parts outside the CDR3, is GAGVSQSPSNKVTEKGKDVELRCDPISGHTALYWYRQSLGQGLEFLIYFQGNSAPDKSGLPSDRFSAERTGGSVSTLTIQRTQQEDSAVYLCASSLETSGQETQYFGPGTRLLVL.